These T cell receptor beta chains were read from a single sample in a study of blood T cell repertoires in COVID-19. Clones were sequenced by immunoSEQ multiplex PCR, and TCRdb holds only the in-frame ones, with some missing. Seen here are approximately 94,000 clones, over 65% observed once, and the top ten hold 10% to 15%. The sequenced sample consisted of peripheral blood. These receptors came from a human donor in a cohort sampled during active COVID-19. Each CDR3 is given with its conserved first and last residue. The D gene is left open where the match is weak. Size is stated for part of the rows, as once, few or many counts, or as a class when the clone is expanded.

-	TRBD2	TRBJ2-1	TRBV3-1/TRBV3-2	TGTGCCAGCAGCCAAGTTCTTTCGACTAGCGGTGACAATGAGCAGTTCTTC	CASSQVLSTSGDNEQFF
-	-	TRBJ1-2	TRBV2	TGTGCCAGCAGTGAAGGAGCAGGGATTTATGGCTACACCTTC	CASSEGAGIYGYTF
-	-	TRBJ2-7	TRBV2	TGTGCCAGCCGGAAGGAGAGAGAAAGTACCTACGAGCAGTACTTC	CASRKERESTYEQYF
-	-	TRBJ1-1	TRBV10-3	TGTGCCATCAGTGAGGCCGGGGGGATCAACACTGAAGCTTTCTTT	CAISEAGGINTEAFF
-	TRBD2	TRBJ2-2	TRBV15	TGTGCCACCAGGTACACTAGCGGGAGGACGAACACCGGGGAGCTGTTTTTT	CATRYTSGRTNTGELFF
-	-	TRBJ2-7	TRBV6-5	TGTGCCAGCAGCTTACTACAAGAGCAGTACTTC	CASSLLQEQYF
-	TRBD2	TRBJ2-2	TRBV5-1	TGCGCCAGCACTTTTAGCGGGAGCACCGGGGAGCTGTTTTTT	CASTFSGSTGELFF
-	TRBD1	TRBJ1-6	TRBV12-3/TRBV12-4	TGTGCCAGCAGGGGACAGAATTCACCCCTCCACTTT	CASRGQNSPLHF
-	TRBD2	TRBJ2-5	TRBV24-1	TGTGCCACCAGTGATAGGCGGGGGGGCACGGAGACCCAGTACTTC	CATSDRRGGTETQYF
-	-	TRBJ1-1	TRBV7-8	TGTGCCAGCAGCCCGAGTGGGGTCAGGGTCTCTGAAGCTTTCTTT	CASSPSGVRVSEAFF
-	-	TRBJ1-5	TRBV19	TGTGCCAGTAATTCTAGGGGCGCTTACAATCAGCCCCAGCATTTT	CASNSRGAYNQPQHF
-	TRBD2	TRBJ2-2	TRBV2	TGTGCCAGCACGACTAGCGGGGGGCTGTGGACCGGGGAGCTGTTTTTT	CASTTSGGLWTGELFF
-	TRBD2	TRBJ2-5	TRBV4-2	TGTGCCAGCAGCCAGGGACTAGCGGGAATTCAGACCCAGTACTTC	CASSQGLAGIQTQYF
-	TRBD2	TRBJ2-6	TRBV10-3	TGTGCCATCAAGCCTAGCGGGGATTCTGGGGCCAACGTCCTGACTTTC	CAIKPSGDSGANVLTF
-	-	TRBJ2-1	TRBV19	TGTGCCAGTAGTATAGGGGGAGTTTGGAATGAGCAGTTCTTC	CASSIGGVWNEQFF
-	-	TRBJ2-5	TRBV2	TGTGCCAGCAGTATCGACTATATCCAAGAGACCCAGTACTTC	CASSIDYIQETQYF
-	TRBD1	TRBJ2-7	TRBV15	TGTGCCACCAGCAGAGATCGACAGGGCTACGAGCAGTACTTC	CATSRDRQGYEQYF
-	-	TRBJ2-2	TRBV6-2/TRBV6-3	TGTGCCAGCAGCCTGGACTGGCATTCACTCGGGGAGCTGTTTTTT	CASSLDWHSLGELFF
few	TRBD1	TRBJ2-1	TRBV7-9	TGTGCCAGCAGCGCAATTAGGACAGGGATCCATGAGCAGTTCTTC	CASSAIRTGIHEQFF
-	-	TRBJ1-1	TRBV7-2	TGTGCCAGCAGCGCTAGCCCAGGAATGAACACTGAAGCTTTCTTT	CASSASPGMNTEAFF
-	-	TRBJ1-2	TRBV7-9	TGTGCCAGCAGCGTGGACGGGAACCACCATGGCTACACCTTC	CASSVDGNHHGYTF
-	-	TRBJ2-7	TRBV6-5	TGTGCCAGCAGTTCCCCCCGGGGAAGAGTCTCATACGAGCAGTACTTC	CASSSPRGRVSYEQYF
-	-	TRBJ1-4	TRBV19	TGTGCCAGTACCTCACGGGGGAAGCGCGAAAAACTGTTTTTT	CASTSRGKREKLFF
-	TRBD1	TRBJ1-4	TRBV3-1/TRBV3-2	TGTGCCAGCAGCCTTGGAACAGGGGGGAATCGGATTGAAAAACTGTTTTTT	CASSLGTGGNRIEKLFF
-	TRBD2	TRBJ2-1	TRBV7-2	TGTGCCAGCAGCGACGGACTAGCGGGGGGGCTCGTGCAGTTCTTC	CASSDGLAGGLVQFF
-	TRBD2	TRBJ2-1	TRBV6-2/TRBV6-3	TGTGCCAGCAGACCTGGACTAGCGGAGGGAGAGCAGTTCTTC	CASRPGLAEGEQFF
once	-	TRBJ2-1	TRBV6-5	TGTGCCAGCAGTTCCCCCTCGTATCACGGTGGCAATGAGCAGTTCTTC	CASSSPSYHGGNEQFF
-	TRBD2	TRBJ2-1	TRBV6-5	TGTGCCAGCACCCCCGGACTAGCGGAGTACAATGAGCAGTTCTTC	CASTPGLAEYNEQFF
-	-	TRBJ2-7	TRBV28	TGTGCCAGCAGTTCCGGACAGTCCTACGAGCAGTACTTC	CASSSGQSYEQYF
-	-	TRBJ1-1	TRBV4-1	TGCGCCAGCAGCCAAGTTGGACACTTGAACACTGAAGCTTTCTTT	CASSQVGHLNTEAFF
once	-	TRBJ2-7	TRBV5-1	TGCGCCAGCAGCTTGGGGCAGTTCAACGAGCAGTACTTC	CASSLGQFNEQYF
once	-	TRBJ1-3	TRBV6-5	TGTGCCAGCAAGCCGGACAGCGGAACTGGAAACACCATATATTTT	CASKPDSGTGNTIYF
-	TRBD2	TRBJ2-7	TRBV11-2	TGTGCCAGCAGCTTCCTAGCGGGGGGAAACGAGCAGTACTTC	CASSFLAGGNEQYF
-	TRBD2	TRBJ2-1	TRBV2	TGTGCCAGCAGTCTGACTAGCGGGGGCCGGGATGAGCAGTTCTTC	CASSLTSGGRDEQFF
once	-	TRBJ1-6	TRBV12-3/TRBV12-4	TGTGCCAGCAGTTTATCCGAGAATTCACCCCTCCACTTT	CASSLSENSPLHF
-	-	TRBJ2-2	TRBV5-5	TGTGCCAGCAGCTTCCAGTCCTTAGCACCCGGGGAGCTGTTTTTT	CASSFQSLAPGELFF
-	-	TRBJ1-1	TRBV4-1	TGCGCCAGCAGCCAAGACCCTATGAACACTGAAGCTTTCTTT	CASSQDPMNTEAFF
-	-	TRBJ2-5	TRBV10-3	TGTGCCATCAGTGACGGTTTGGAGACCCAGTACTTC	CAISDGLETQYF
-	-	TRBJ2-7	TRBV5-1	TGCGCCAGCAGCTTGGTGTTGGACAACGGCGAGCAGTACTTC	CASSLVLDNGEQYF
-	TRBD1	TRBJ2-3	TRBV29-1	TGCAGCGTTGAAGGGGGGACAGAGCATACGCAGTATTTT	CSVEGGTEHTQYF
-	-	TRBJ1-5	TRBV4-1	TGCGCCAGCAGCCAAGGGGCTTGGGCAGGGGACAATCAGCCCCAGCATTTT	CASSQGAWAGDNQPQHF
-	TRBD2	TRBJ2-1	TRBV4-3	TGCGCCAGCAGCCAAGGACTAGCGGGAGGCGTTGGTCCGTCTTACAATGAGCAGTTCTTC	CASSQGLAGGVGPSYNEQFF
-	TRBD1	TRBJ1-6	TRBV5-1	TGCGCCAGCAGCTTGACAGGGGGAGATTCACCCCTCCACTTT	CASSLTGGDSPLHF
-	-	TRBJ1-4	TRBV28	TGTGCCAGCAGTTACTACAGGGCTGCAACTAATGAAAAACTGTTTTTT	CASSYYRAATNEKLFF
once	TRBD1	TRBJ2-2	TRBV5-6	TGTGCCAGCAGCTTCGCAGGGGGCCACACCGGGGAGCTGTTTTTT	CASSFAGGHTGELFF
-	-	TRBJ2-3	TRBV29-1	TGCAGCGTTGAATTTGGAGATTACCGAACCCAGTATTTT	CSVEFGDYRTQYF
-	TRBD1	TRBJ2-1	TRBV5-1	TGCGCCAGCAGCCCCGGGACAGGGGCCTACAATGAGCAGTTCTTC	CASSPGTGAYNEQFF
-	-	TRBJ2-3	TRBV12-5	TGTGCTAGTGGTTTGAGGGGGATAGCAGATACGCAGTATTTT	CASGLRGIADTQYF
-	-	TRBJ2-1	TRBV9	TGTGCCAGCAGCCCGGGGTCAAGCTCCTACAATGAGCAGTTCTTC	CASSPGSSSYNEQFF
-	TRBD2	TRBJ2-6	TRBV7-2	TGTGCCAGCAGCCTAAGTATAGCGGGAGGTGGGGCCAACGTCCTGACTTTC	CASSLSIAGGGANVLTF
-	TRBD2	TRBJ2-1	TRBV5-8	TGTGCCAGCAGCACAGGACTAGCGGGATACTACTACAATGAGCAGTTCTTC	CASSTGLAGYYYNEQFF
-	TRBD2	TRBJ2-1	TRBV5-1	TGCGCCAGCAGCATTACGGGACTAGCGGGAGGGAAGCAGTTCTTC	CASSITGLAGGKQFF
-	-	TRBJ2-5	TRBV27	TGTGCCAGCAGTTTAAAAGACAGCTCCCAAGAGACCCAGTACTTC	CASSLKDSSQETQYF
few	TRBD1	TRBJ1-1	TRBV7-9	TGTGCCAGCAGCCCTGACAGGGGGAACACTGAAGCTTTCTTT	CASSPDRGNTEAFF
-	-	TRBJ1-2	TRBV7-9	TGTGCCAGCAGTCATTCGATAGGACATCTTTCCTTC	CASSHSIGHLSF
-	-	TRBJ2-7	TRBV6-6	TGTGCCAGCAGTAAGGGGGAATACTCCTACGAGCAGTACTTC	CASSKGEYSYEQYF
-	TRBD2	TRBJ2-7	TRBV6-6	TGTGCCAGCAGTTCCCGGGGGGGAGGAAGCGAGCAGTACTTC	CASSSRGGGSEQYF